Here is one T cell receptor (beta chain) with its context. The data stem from a study of blood T cell repertoires in COVID-19. Study at large: Whether acute or convalescent, the COVID-19 samples came from the United States, Italy and Spain. In each case, the material was cDNA or gDNA derived from T cells, B-cell-depleted T cells, or PBMCs.

The CDR3 totals 15 residues. The V gene lost 5 bases and the J gene lost 0 bases, with 8 bases spanning the gap. Per the germline V gene, CDR1 is SNHLY and CDR2 is FYNNEI. Methods used by the authors: Amplified reference gene primers provided the basis for estimating nucleated cell counts. Some clones are missing from TCRdb's copy, which holds only in-frame ones; the method was immunoSEQ multiplex PCR. That table gives V, J and clone size, and the DNA gave D and trimming. In the table there are about 120,000 clones, 70% to 75% of which are singletons. The gene calls are TRBV2 and TRBJ2-6; no definite D call. The sequence was collected from a man in his sixties with acute or convalescent COVID-19. Sequences were obtained from peripheral blood. CDR3 bases: TGTGCCAGCAGTCTCTTCGGCTCTGGGGCCAACGTCCTGACTTTC. It specifies CASSLFGSGANVLTF.